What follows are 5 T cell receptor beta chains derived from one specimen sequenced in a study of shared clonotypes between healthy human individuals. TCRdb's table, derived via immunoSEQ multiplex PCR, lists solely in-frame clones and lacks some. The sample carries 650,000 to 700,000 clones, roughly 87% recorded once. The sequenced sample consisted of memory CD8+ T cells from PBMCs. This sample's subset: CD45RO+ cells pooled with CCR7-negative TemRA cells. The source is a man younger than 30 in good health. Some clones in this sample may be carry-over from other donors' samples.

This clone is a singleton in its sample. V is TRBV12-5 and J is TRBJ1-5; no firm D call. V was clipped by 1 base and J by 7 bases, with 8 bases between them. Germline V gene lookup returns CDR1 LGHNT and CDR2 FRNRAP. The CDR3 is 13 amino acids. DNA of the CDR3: TGTGCTAGTGGTTTGGGGGTGGGGCAGCCCCAGCATTTT. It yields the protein CASGLGVGQPQHF.

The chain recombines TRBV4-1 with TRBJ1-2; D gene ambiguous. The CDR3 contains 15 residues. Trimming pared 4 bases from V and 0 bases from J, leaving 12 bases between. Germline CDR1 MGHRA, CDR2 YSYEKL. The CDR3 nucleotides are TGCGCCAGCAGCCCCAAGGTAGGGCCTAACTATGGCTACACCTTC. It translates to CASSPKVGPNYGYTF.

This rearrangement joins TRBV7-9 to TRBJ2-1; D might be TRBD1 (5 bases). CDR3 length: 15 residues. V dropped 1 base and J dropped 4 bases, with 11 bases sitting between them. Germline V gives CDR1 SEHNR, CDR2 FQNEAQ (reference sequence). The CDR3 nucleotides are TGTGCCAGCAGCTTAGATTGGACAACATACAATGAGCAGTTCTTC. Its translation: CASSLDWTTYNEQFF.

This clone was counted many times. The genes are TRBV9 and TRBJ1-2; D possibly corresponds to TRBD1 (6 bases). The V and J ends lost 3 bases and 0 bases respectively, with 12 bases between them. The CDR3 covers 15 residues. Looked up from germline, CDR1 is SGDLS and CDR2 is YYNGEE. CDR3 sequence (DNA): TGTGCCAGCAGCGCGGGGGCTACAGCTAACTATGGCTACACCTTC. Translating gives CASSAGATANYGYTF.

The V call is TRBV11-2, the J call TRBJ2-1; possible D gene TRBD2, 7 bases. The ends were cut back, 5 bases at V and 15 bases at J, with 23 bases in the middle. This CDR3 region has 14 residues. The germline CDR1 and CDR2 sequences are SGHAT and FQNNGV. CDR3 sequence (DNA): TGTGCCAGCAGCCCAGGGGATGGCTCGCCGGGGGGGTTCTTC. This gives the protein CASSPGDGSPGGFF. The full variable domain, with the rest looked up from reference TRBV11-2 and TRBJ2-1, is EAGVAQSPRYKIIEKRQSVAFWCNPISGHATLYWYQQILGQGPKLLIQFQNNGVVDDSQLPKDRFSAERLKGVDSTLKIQPAKLEDSAVYLCASSPGDGSPGGFFGPGTRLTVL.